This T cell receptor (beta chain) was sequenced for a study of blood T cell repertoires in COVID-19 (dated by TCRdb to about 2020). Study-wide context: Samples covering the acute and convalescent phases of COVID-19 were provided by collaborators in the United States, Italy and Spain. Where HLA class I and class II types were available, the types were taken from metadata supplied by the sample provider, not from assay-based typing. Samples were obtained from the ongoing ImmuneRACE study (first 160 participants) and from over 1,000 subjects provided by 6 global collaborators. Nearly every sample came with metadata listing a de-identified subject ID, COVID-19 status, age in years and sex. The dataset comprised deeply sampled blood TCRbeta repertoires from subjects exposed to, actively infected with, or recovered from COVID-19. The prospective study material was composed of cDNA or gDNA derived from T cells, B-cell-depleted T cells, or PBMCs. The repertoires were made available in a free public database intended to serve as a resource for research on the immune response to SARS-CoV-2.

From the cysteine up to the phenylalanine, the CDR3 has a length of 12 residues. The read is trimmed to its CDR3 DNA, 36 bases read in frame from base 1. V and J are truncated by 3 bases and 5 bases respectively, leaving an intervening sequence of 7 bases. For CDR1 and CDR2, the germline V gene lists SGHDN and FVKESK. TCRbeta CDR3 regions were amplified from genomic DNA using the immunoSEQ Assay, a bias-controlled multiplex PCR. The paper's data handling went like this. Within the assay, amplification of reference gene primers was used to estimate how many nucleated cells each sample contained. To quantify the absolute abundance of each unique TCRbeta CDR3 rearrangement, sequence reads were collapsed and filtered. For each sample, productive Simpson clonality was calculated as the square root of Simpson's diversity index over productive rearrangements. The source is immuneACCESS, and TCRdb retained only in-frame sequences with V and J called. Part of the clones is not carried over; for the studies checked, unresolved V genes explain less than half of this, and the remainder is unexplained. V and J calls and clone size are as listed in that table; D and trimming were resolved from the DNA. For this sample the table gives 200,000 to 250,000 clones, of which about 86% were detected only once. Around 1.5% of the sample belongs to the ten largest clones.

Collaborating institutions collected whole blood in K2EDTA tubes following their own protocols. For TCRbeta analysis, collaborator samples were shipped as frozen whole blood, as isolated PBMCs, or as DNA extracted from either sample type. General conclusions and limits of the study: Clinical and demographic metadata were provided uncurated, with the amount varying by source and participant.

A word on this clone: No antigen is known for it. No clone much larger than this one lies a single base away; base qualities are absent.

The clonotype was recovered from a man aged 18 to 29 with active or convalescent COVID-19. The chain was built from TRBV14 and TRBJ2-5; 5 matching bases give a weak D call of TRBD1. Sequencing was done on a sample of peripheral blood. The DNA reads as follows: TGTGCCAGCAGCCAGAACAGGGAGACCCAGTACTTC. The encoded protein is CASSQNRETQYF. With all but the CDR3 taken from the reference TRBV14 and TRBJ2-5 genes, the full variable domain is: EAGVTQFPSHSVIEKGQTVTLRCDPISGHDNLYWYRRVMGKEIKFLLHFVKESKQDESGMPNNRFLAERTGGTYSTLKVQPAELEDSGVYFCASSQNRETQYFGPGTRLLVL.